What follows are 5 T cell receptor beta chains derived from one specimen sequenced in a study of spatial heterogeneity in lung cancer. Stated time point: blood at routine non-recurrence follow-up after resection. In TCRdb, the 5' RACE reads were re-called with MiXCR into one record per CDR3 protein. This table has over 95,000 distinct CDR3 sequences, 10% to 14% appearing once. Source: PBMCs, taken at follow-up. All receptors come from a female donor with early-stage non-small cell lung cancer.

This clonotype was picked up a small number of times. The CDR3 sequence is CASSVVGGNTEAFF. The DNA for the CDR3 is TGTGCCAGCAGCGTAGTCGGGGGGAACACTGAAGCTTTCTTT. The V call is TRBV9, the J call TRBJ1-1; maybe TRBD1 (5 bases). V was shortened by 0 bases and J by 1 base, with 7 bases between the two germline ends. Germline V gene sequence: CDR1 SGDLS, CDR2 YYNGEE. This CDR3 comprises 14 residues. Filled out from reference TRBV9 and TRBJ1-1, the complete variable domain reads DSGVTQTPKHLITATGQRVTLRCSPRSGDLSVYWYQQSLDQGLQFLIQYYNGEERAKGNILERFSAQQFPDLHSELNLSSLELGDSALYFCASSVVGGNTEAFFGQGTRLTVV.

This clonotype was detected a few times. The J gene is TRBJ2-3, the V gene TRBV7-3; no clear D gene. From germline, CDR1 is SGHTA and CDR2 FQGTGA. V was trimmed by 3 bases and J by 1 base, leaving 5 bases between them. CDR3 length: 13 residues. The CDR3 region has the DNA TGTGCCAGCAGCTTCTCTGGCACAGATACGCAGTATTTT. It translates to CASSFSGTDTQYF.

This clonotype has a handful of counts. This sequence joins TRBV28 and TRBJ2-7; D perhaps matches TRBD2 (6 bases). Germline V gene sequence: CDR1 MDHEN, CDR2 SYDVKM. V gave up 3 bases and J gave up 5 bases, with 17 bases separating them. The CDR3 length is 15 residues. Written as DNA, the CDR3 is TGTGCCAGCAGTTTTGGGCCTGCGGGACGGAACGAGCAGTACTTC. Translation gives CASSFGPAGRNEQYF.

The chain joins TRBV7-6 to TRBJ2-5, with no clear D. Germline CDR1 SGHVS, CDR2 FNYEAQ. CDR3 size: 14 residues. V lost 5 bases and J lost 1, with 11 bases in between. CDR3 bases: TGTGCCAGCAGCCGAAAGGACGGCCAAGAGACCCAGTACTTC. It translates to CASSRKDGQETQYF.

This clonotype has a handful of counts. This chain links TRBV5-1 with TRBJ2-3; D is undetermined. The CDR3 sequence is 14 residues long. V was trimmed by 4 bases and J by 3 bases, leaving 12 bases between them. CDR1 and CDR2 (germline): SGHRS, YFSETQ. This chain's CDR3 is CASSLGGRTDTQYF. The DNA for the CDR3 is TGCGCCAGCAGCCTGGGTGGCAGAACAGATACGCAGTATTTT.